Sequencing of this T cell receptor (beta chain) was carried out in a study of blood T cells in healthy people across ages. The V end lost 2 bases, the J end lost 11 bases, and 21 bases lay between the germline ends. This CDR3 has 15 amino acids. The germline gives CDR1 MNHEY, CDR2 SVGAGI. A second PCR of 7 to 11 cycles used a sample-barcoded 5' primer and a J-beta primer mix. Every molecule of cDNA carried a tag from a template-switch adaptor with 12 random nucleotides. TCRdb recomputed calls from the 5' RACE reads with MiXCR, one row per CDR3 protein. The sample shows 1 million or so distinct CDR3 sequences, 40% to 50% of them seen only once.

V gene TRBV6-5 combines with J gene TRBJ2-5; a weak D match, TRBD2 (7 bases). Sequencing was carried out using blood. This receptor was obtained from a woman in her fifties or sixties in good health. The CDR3 sequence is CASSYLGGGGDEQYF. CDR3 bases: TGTGCCAGCAGTTACCTTGGGGGAGGGGGGGATGAGCAGTACTTC.